This note documents a single T cell receptor beta chain sequence. This table comes from immunoSEQ multiplex PCR, and its TCRdb copy is limited to in-frame clones, with some not included. Of tens of thousands of clones listed, approximately 92% are singletons. Deletions cut 6 bases from V and 1 base from J, with 12 bases between. Germline assignment: CDR1 ENHRY and CDR2 SYGVKD. The CDR3 runs to 14 residues. The sample comes from a study of technical replicates of blood from several donors. The TCR sequence derives from a human donor in good health. V and J are TRBV10-3 and TRBJ2-5, with D possibly TRBD2 on 6 matching bases. Sequences were obtained from T cells isolated from PBMCs. The CDR3: CAIRGGLTQETQYF. As DNA, the CDR3 is TGTGCCATCAGGGGGGGTCTTACCCAAGAGACCCAGTACTTC.